This record covers a single TCR beta chain. Its specificity is unknown. The data were obtained in a study of beta chain features in type 1 diabetes. Study-wide points: Sampled from patients, naive, central memory and Treg TCRB repertoires appeared more similar than those sampled from healthy donors.

Looked up from germline, CDR1 is MNHNY and CDR2 is SVGAGI (reference sequence). Trimming cost V 0 bases and J 3 bases; bases outside gene matches: 3. CDR3 length equals 15 residues. Expressed TCRB transcripts were sequenced because the entire RNA isolate underwent reverse transcription. Clones were read by immunoSEQ multiplex PCR, and TCRdb kept only the in-frame ones, dropping some. The profile shows 200,000 to 250,000 clones, 27% of them singletons. The TCR originated in a man aged 25 to 40 in good health. Sequencing input: central memory CD4+ T cells from blood. The chain carries TRBV6-6 and TRBJ2-5; 8 nucleotides agree with TRBD1. CDR3 region: CASSYSMDREETQYF. CDR3 nucleotide sequence: TGTGCCAGCAGTTACTCGATGGACAGGGAAGAGACCCAGTACTTC.